These T cell receptor beta chains were read from a single sample in a study of shared clonotypes between healthy human individuals. Clones were sequenced by immunoSEQ multiplex PCR, and TCRdb holds only the in-frame ones, with some missing. The table shows about 2 million clones, with about 95% occurring only once. The material sequenced was naive CD8+ T cells sorted from blood. All receptors come from a man in his late teens or twenties in good health. The CDR3 runs from the conserved cysteine through the conserved F or W. The D gene is left open where the match is weak. Size is omitted from some rows. Given values are once, few, many or a class for expanded clones.

V: TRBV28
size: .
D: .
J: TRBJ2-7
DNA: TGTGCCAGCAGTTTACAGGGTGGTTCCTACGAGCAGTACTTC
CDR3: CASSLQGGSYEQYF

V: TRBV29-1
size: .
D: .
J: TRBJ1-2
DNA: TGCAGCGTTTATCCCCGGACCGACAACTATGGCTACACCTTC
CDR3: CSVYPRTDNYGYTF

V: TRBV29-1
size: .
D: TRBD1
J: TRBJ2-5
DNA: TGCAGCGTCGGGACAGGGGTCGGGGAGACCCAGTACTTC
CDR3: CSVGTGVGETQYF

V: TRBV4-1
size: .
D: TRBD1
J: TRBJ1-5
DNA: TGCGCCAGCAGCCACAGGACAGGGGACAGCAATCAGCCCCAGCATTTT
CDR3: CASSHRTGDSNQPQHF

V: TRBV12-5
size: .
D: TRBD1
J: TRBJ1-1
DNA: TGTGCTAGTGGTTTCGGACAGGGGGAAGCTTTCTTT
CDR3: CASGFGQGEAFF

V: TRBV7-9
size: .
D: .
J: TRBJ2-5
DNA: TGTGCCAGCACAGGGTTGCAAGAGACCCAGTACTTC
CDR3: CASTGLQETQYF

V: TRBV7-9
size: .
D: .
J: TRBJ2-7
DNA: TGTGCCAGCAGCTTTGTTCTAGAGCCCGTTTACGAGCAGTACTTC
CDR3: CASSFVLEPVYEQYF

V: TRBV6-5
size: .
D: .
J: TRBJ2-3
DNA: TGTGCCAGCAGTGGAGACACAGATACGCAGTATTTT
CDR3: CASSGDTDTQYF

V: TRBV19
size: .
D: TRBD1
J: TRBJ1-1
DNA: TGTGCCAGTAGTGGACAGGGGTTAAACACTGAAGCTTTCTTT
CDR3: CASSGQGLNTEAFF

V: TRBV6-1
size: .
D: .
J: TRBJ2-1
DNA: TGTGCCAGCAGGGCGGGACTCTCCGACAATGAGCAGTTCTTC
CDR3: CASRAGLSDNEQFF

V: TRBV6-6
size: .
D: .
J: TRBJ2-3
DNA: TGTGCCAGCACCGATGATCTTCCAGATACGCAGTATTTT
CDR3: CASTDDLPDTQYF

V: TRBV5-4
size: .
D: .
J: TRBJ2-5
DNA: TGTGCCAGCAGTTGGAGTTGGGGGGAGACCCAGTACTTC
CDR3: CASSWSWGETQYF

V: TRBV5-1
size: .
D: TRBD2
J: TRBJ2-5
DNA: TGCGCCAGCAGCGCCGGCGGGACTAGCGGGAGGTTGGAGACCCAGTACTTC
CDR3: CASSAGGTSGRLETQYF

V: TRBV5-1
size: .
D: TRBD1
J: TRBJ2-1
DNA: TGCGCCAGCAGCAACGGACAGGGACGAAATGAGCAGTTCTTC
CDR3: CASSNGQGRNEQFF

V: TRBV27
size: .
D: .
J: TRBJ1-1
DNA: TGTGCCAGCAGTCCGGGACTCCAGAACACTGAAGCTTTCTTT
CDR3: CASSPGLQNTEAFF

V: TRBV10-1
size: .
D: .
J: TRBJ1-5
DNA: TGCGCCAGCAGTGAAACGGGTGGAGTTAGCAATCAGCCCCAGCATTTT
CDR3: CASSETGGVSNQPQHF

V: TRBV27
size: few
D: .
J: TRBJ2-7
DNA: TGTGCCAGCAGTTACCGGGACGGATACGAGCAGTACTTC
CDR3: CASSYRDGYEQYF

V: TRBV5-6
size: .
D: TRBD1
J: TRBJ2-2
DNA: TGTGCCAGCACTATGGAGAGGACAGGGGCCGGGGAGCTGTTTTTT
CDR3: CASTMERTGAGELFF

V: TRBV6-5
size: .
D: TRBD1
J: TRBJ2-7
DNA: TGTGCCAGCAGTTACTCCTGGACAGGGGAGGGCGAGCAGTACTTC
CDR3: CASSYSWTGEGEQYF

V: TRBV7-9
size: .
D: .
J: TRBJ2-2
DNA: TGTGCCAGCAGCATCCCTCAGCTAGCGAACACCGGGGAGTTGTTTTTT
CDR3: CASSIPQLANTGELFF

V: TRBV2
size: once
D: .
J: TRBJ2-5
DNA: TGTGCCAGCAGTCCGGACGTCCAAGAGACCCAGTACTTC
CDR3: CASSPDVQETQYF

V: TRBV6-5
size: .
D: .
J: TRBJ2-1
DNA: TGTGCCAGCAGTTTTGGGCAGGGGATCGATGAGCAGTTCTTC
CDR3: CASSFGQGIDEQFF

V: TRBV6-4
size: .
D: .
J: TRBJ1-2
DNA: TGTGCCAGCAGTGACTCTCAGGACGAAGAGGTGGACTATGGCTACACCTTC
CDR3: CASSDSQDEEVDYGYTF

V: TRBV29-1
size: .
D: .
J: TRBJ2-7
DNA: TGCAGCGTTGAGGGAGAGGAAGCCTACGAGCAGTACTTC
CDR3: CSVEGEEAYEQYF

V: TRBV4-1
size: .
D: .
J: TRBJ1-5
DNA: TGCGCCAGCAGCCAAAAGACAGGAGACAATCAGCCCCAGCATTTT
CDR3: CASSQKTGDNQPQHF

V: TRBV29-1
size: .
D: .
J: TRBJ2-5
DNA: TGCAGCTCCCAACACAAAGGGGAGCAGTACTTC
CDR3: CSSQHKGEQYF

V: TRBV23-1
size: .
D: .
J: TRBJ2-3
DNA: TGCGCCAGCAGTCAATCAATCGGCTTCCTGATTACTAGCACAGATACGCAGTATTTT
CDR3: CASSQSIGFLITSTDTQYF

V: TRBV30
size: .
D: .
J: TRBJ1-1
DNA: TGTGCCTGGAGTGTACTGTTCCGGACTGAAGCTTTCTTT
CDR3: CAWSVLFRTEAFF

V: TRBV6-1
size: .
D: .
J: TRBJ1-2
DNA: TGTGCCAGCAGTGAATTCGCCACTAACTATGGCTACACCTTC
CDR3: CASSEFATNYGYTF

V: TRBV4-1
size: .
D: TRBD2
J: TRBJ2-7
DNA: TGCGCCAGCAGCCAAGAAGGACTAGCGGGGCTATTAACCTACGAGCAGTACTTC
CDR3: CASSQEGLAGLLTYEQYF

V: TRBV13
size: .
D: .
J: TRBJ1-4
DNA: TGTGCCAGCAGCGGAAAGTCAGGGCTGACTAATGAAAAACTGTTTTTT
CDR3: CASSGKSGLTNEKLFF

V: TRBV5-5
size: .
D: TRBD1
J: TRBJ1-1
DNA: TGTGCCAGCAGCTTCGGACAGGGGATAACTGAAGCTTTCTTT
CDR3: CASSFGQGITEAFF

V: TRBV13
size: .
D: TRBD1
J: TRBJ1-2
DNA: TGTGCCAGCACTACCCTGGCAGGGGGTTATGGCTACACCTTC
CDR3: CASTTLAGGYGYTF

V: TRBV4-1
size: .
D: TRBD2
J: TRBJ2-1
DNA: TGCGCCACCTCAGAGGGACTAGGGAGGCTCAATGAGCAGTTCTTC
CDR3: CATSEGLGRLNEQFF

V: TRBV27
size: .
D: .
J: TRBJ2-2
DNA: TGTGCCAGCAGCCCCCGGGCAGGGGCCGGGGAGCTGTTTTTT
CDR3: CASSPRAGAGELFF

V: TRBV18
size: few
D: .
J: TRBJ2-2
DNA: TGTGCCAGCTCACTGGGGCAGGTGGTCACCGGGGAGCTGTTTTTT
CDR3: CASSLGQVVTGELFF

V: TRBV13
size: once
D: TRBD2
J: TRBJ2-7
DNA: TGTGCCAGCAGCCCCCGGACTAGCGGGAGGGCCGAGTCCTACGAGCAGTACTTC
CDR3: CASSPRTSGRAESYEQYF

V: TRBV19
size: .
D: .
J: TRBJ1-1
DNA: TGTGCCAGTGGGGTGGAGGGGTCGCCCCCAGCTTTCTTT
CDR3: CASGVEGSPPAFF

V: TRBV5-4
size: .
D: .
J: TRBJ1-2
DNA: TGTGCCAGCAGCTCAACAGGCTATGGCTACACCTTC
CDR3: CASSSTGYGYTF

V: TRBV6-5
size: .
D: .
J: TRBJ2-3
DNA: TGTGCCAGCAGTTCCCCAGGAAATACAGATACGCAGTATTTT
CDR3: CASSSPGNTDTQYF

V: TRBV27
size: .
D: .
J: TRBJ2-1
DNA: TGTGCCAGCAGTTTCCCAGGACCCAACCATGAGCAGTTCTTC
CDR3: CASSFPGPNHEQFF

V: TRBV9
size: .
D: TRBD1
J: TRBJ2-5
DNA: TGTGCCAGCGGGGTCTCGGGACAGGGGGCTCGAGAGACCCAGTACTTC
CDR3: CASGVSGQGARETQYF

V: TRBV30
size: .
D: TRBD1
J: TRBJ2-7
DNA: TGTGCCTGGAGGGTTGGGACAGGGCTGGACGAGCAGTACTTC
CDR3: CAWRVGTGLDEQYF

V: TRBV6-5
size: once
D: .
J: TRBJ1-1
DNA: TGTGCCAGCAGTTGGGAACCGAACACTGAAGCTTTCTTT
CDR3: CASSWEPNTEAFF

V: TRBV7-9
size: .
D: TRBD1
J: TRBJ2-4
DNA: TGTGCCAGCAGCTTACCTAGTGACAGGGCCGAGTTGTCCTTC
CDR3: CASSLPSDRAELSF

V: TRBV11-2
size: once
D: .
J: TRBJ2-3
DNA: TGTGCCAGCAGCTTAGATGTTACAGATACGCAGTATTTT
CDR3: CASSLDVTDTQYF

V: TRBV7-8
size: .
D: TRBD1
J: TRBJ2-3
DNA: TGTGCCAGCAGCTTAGGGACAGGGAGCACAGATACGCAGTATTTT
CDR3: CASSLGTGSTDTQYF

V: TRBV6-5
size: .
D: TRBD2
J: TRBJ2-7
DNA: TGTGCCAGCACCGCGGGACTAGTGGGCGAGCAGTACTTC
CDR3: CASTAGLVGEQYF

V: TRBV4-2
size: .
D: .
J: TRBJ1-1
DNA: TGTGCCAGCAGCCAAGTGCCCTTTTTAGAGGGAATCACTGAAGCTTTCTTT
CDR3: CASSQVPFLEGITEAFF